Listed here are 3 T cell receptor beta chains from one sample, sequenced in a study of blood T cell repertoires in COVID-19. Clones were read by immunoSEQ multiplex PCR, and TCRdb kept only the in-frame ones, dropping some. The data hold around 110,000 clones, with under 90% observed a single time. Input material: peripheral blood. Receptor source: an older woman with acute or convalescent COVID-19.

The chain employs TRBV15 and TRBJ2-1; D might be TRBD1 (5 bases). Deletions cut 0 bases from V and 8 bases from J, with 14 bases between. This CDR3 is 15 amino acids long. Germline CDR1 reads LNHNV; CDR2 reads YYDKDF (reference sequence). The CDR3 here is CATSRDPPRVHEQFF. The CDR3 coding sequence is TGTGCCACCAGCAGAGACCCCCCCAGGGTTCATGAGCAGTTCTTC.

This sequence joins TRBV5-6 and TRBJ1-1, with a possible D match to TRBD1 (5 bases). The CDR3 loop spans 13 amino acids. Germline V lookup: CDR1 SGHDT, CDR2 YYEEEE. The V gene lost 4 bases and the J gene lost 1 base, with 8 bases spanning the gap. The chain's CDR3 is CASSPGANTEAFF. CDR3 sequence (DNA): TGTGCCAGCAGCCCTGGGGCGAACACTGAAGCTTTCTTT.

V gene TRBV3-1 (or the pseudogene TRBV3-2) combines with J gene TRBJ1-1; 10 bases are shared with TRBD1. The V gene end was trimmed by 6 bases and the J gene end by 4 bases; junction bases not matched to a gene: 14. Germline loops: CDR1 LGHDT, CDR2 YNNKEL (reference sequence). The CDR3 has 17 residues. The CDR3 region is CASRQRLTGGAGTEAFF. The CDR3 DNA reads as TGTGCCAGCAGACAAAGATTGACAGGGGGCGCGGGCACTGAAGCTTTCTTT.